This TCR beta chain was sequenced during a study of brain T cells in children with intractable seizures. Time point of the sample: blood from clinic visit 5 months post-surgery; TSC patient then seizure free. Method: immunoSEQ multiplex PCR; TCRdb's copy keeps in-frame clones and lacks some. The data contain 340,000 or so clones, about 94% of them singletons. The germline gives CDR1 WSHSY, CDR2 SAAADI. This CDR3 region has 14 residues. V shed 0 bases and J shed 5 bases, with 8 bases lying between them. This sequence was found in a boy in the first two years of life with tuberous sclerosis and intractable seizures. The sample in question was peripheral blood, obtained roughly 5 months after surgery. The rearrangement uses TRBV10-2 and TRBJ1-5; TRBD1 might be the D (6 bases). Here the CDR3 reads CASSESRGDQPQHF. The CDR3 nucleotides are TGCGCCAGCAGTGAGTCGAGGGGGGATCAGCCCCAGCATTTT.